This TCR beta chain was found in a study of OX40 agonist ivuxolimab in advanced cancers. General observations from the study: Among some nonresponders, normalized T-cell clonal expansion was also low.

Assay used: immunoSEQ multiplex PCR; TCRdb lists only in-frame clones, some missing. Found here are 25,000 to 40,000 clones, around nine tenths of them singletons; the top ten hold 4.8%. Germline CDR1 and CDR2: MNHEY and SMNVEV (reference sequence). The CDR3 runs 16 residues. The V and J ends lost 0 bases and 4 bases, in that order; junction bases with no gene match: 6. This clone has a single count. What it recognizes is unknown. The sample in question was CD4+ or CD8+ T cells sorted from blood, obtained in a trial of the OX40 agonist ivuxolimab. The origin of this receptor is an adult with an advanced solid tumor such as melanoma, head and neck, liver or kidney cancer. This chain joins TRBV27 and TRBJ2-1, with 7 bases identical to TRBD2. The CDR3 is CASSLSAGDSYNEQFF. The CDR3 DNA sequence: TGTGCCAGCAGTTTATCGGCGGGGGACTCGTACAATGAGCAGTTCTTC.